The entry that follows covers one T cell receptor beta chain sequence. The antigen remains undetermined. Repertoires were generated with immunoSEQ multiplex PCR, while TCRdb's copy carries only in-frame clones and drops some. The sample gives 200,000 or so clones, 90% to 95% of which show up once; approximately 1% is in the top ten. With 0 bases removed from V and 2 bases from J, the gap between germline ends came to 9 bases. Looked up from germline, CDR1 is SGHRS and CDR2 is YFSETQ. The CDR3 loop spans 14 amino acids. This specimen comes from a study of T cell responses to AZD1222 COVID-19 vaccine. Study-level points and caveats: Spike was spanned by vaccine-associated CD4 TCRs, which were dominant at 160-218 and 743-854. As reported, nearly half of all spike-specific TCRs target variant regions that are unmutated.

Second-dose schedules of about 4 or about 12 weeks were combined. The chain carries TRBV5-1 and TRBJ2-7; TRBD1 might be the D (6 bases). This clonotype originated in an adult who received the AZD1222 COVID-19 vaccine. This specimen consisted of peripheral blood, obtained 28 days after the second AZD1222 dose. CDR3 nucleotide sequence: TGCGCCAGCAGCTTGGACAGGGCAACCTACGAGCAGTACTTC. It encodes CASSLDRATYEQYF.